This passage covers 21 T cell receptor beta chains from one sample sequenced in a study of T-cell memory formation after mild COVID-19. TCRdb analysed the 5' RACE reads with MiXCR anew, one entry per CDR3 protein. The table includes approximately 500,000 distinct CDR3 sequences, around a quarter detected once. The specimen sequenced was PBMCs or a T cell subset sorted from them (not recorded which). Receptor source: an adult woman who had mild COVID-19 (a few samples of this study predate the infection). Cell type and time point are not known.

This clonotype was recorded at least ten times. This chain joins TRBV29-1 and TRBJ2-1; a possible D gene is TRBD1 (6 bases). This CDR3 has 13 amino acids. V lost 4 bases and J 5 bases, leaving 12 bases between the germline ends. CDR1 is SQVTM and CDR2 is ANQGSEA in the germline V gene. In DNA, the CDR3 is TGCAGCGTTGCCCGGGACACGAACAATGAGCAGTTCTTC. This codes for CSVARDTNNEQFF.

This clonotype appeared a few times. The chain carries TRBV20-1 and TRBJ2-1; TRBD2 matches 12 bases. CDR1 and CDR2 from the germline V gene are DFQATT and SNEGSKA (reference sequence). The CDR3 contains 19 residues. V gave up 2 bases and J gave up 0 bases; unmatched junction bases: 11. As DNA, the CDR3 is TGCAGTGCTAGACCCGGACTAGCGGGGATTCCGAGCTCCTACAATGAGCAGTTCTTC. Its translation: CSARPGLAGIPSSYNEQFF.

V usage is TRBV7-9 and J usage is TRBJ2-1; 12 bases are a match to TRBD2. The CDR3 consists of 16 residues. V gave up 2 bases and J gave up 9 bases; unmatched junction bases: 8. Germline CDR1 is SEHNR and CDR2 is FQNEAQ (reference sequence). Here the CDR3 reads CASSLRTSGTFFEQFF. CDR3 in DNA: TGTGCCAGCAGCTTAAGGACTAGCGGGACCTTCTTTGAGCAGTTCTTC. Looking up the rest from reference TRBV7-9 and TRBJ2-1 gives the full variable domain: DTGVSQNPRHKITKRGQNVTFRCDPISEHNRLYWYRQTLGQGPEFLTYFQNEAQLEKSRLLSDRFSAERPKGSFSTLEIQRTEQGDSAMYLCASSLRTSGTFFEQFFGPGTRLTVL.

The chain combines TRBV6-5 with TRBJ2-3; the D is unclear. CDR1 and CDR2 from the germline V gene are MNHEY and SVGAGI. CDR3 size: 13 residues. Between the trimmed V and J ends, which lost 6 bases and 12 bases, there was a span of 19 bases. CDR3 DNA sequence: TGTGCCAGCAGCGAAGGGCCCAAAGGCCCACAGTATTTT. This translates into CASSEGPKGPQYF.

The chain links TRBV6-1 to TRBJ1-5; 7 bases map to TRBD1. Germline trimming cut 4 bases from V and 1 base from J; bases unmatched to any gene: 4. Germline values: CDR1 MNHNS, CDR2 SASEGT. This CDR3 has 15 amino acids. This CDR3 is CASSGRQGSNQPQHF. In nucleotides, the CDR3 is TGTGCCAGCAGTGGGAGACAGGGAAGCAATCAGCCCCAGCATTTT.

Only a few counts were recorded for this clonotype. This chain's CDR3 is CASSYAWTGGETQYF. The CDR3 DNA reads TGTGCCAGCAGTTACGCCTGGACAGGCGGGGAGACCCAGTACTTC. This chain uses TRBV6-6 with TRBJ2-5; 7 bases agree with TRBD1. The CDR3 covers 15 residues. Germline CDR1 is MNHNY and CDR2 is SVGAGI (reference sequence). The trim removed 2 bases at V and 5 bases at J, leaving 8 bases unmatched.

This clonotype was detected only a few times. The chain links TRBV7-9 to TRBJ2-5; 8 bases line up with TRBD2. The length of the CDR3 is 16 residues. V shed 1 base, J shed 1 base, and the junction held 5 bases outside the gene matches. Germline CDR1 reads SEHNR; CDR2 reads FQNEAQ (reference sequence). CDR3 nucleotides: TGTGCCAGCAGCTTAGGGAGCGGGGGTTTCCAAGAGACCCAGTACTTC. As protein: CASSLGSGGFQETQYF. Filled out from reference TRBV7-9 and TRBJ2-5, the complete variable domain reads DTGVSQNPRHKITKRGQNVTFRCDPISEHNRLYWYRQTLGQGPEFLTYFQNEAQLEKSRLLSDRFSAERPKGSFSTLEIQRTEQGDSAMYLCASSLGSGGFQETQYFGPGTRLLVL.

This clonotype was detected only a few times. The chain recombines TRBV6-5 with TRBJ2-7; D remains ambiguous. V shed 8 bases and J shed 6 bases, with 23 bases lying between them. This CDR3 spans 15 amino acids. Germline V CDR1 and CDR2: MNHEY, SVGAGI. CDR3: CASVPPGSTGSEQYF. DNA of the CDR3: TGTGCCAGCGTTCCTCCAGGATCAACCGGGTCCGAGCAGTACTTC.

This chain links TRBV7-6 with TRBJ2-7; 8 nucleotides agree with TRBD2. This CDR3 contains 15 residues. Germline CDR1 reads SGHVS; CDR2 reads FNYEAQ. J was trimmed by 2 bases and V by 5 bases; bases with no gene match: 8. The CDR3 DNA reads TGTGCCAGCAGCCCCGTTAGCGGGGAGGCCTACGAGCAGTACTTC. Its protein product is CASSPVSGEAYEQYF.

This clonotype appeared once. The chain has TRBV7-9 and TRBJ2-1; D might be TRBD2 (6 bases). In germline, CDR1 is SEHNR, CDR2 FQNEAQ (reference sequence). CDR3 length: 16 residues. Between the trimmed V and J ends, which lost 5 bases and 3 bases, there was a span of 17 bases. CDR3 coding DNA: TGTGCCAGCAGCCCGTCTGAGATTAGCGGCTACAATGAGCAGTTCTTC. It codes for CASSPSEISGYNEQFF. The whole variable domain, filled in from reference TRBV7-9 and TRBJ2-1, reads DTGVSQNPRHKITKRGQNVTFRCDPISEHNRLYWYRQTLGQGPEFLTYFQNEAQLEKSRLLSDRFSAERPKGSFSTLEIQRTEQGDSAMYLCASSPSEISGYNEQFFGPGTRLTVL.

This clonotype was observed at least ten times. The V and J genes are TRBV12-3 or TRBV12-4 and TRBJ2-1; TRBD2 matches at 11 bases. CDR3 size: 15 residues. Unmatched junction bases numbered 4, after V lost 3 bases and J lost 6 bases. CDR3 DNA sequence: TGTGCCAGCAGTTTTAGCGGGGGGGCTCTCAATGAGCAGTTCTTC. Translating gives CASSFSGGALNEQFF.

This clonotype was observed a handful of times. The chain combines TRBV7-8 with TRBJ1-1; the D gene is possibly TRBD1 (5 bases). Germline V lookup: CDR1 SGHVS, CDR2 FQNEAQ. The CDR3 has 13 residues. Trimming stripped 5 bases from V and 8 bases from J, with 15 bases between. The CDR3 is CASSQGPGLEAFF. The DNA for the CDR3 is TGTGCCAGCAGCCAGGGCCCAGGGTTGGAAGCTTTCTTT.

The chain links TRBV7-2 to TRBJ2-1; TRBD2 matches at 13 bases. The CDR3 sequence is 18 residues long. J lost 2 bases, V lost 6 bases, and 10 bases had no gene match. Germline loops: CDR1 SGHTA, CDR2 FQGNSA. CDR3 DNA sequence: TGTGCCAGCAGTTTCTCTGGACTAGCGGGAGTCCCCTACAATGAGCAGTTCTTC. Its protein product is CASSFSGLAGVPYNEQFF.

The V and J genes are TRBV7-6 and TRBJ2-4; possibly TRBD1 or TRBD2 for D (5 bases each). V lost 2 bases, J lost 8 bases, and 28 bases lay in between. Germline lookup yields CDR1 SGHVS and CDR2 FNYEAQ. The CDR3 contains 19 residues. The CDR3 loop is CASSLKLGAGIPSRDIQYF. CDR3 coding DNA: TGTGCCAGCAGCTTAAAACTTGGGGCAGGGATCCCTTCGAGGGACATTCAGTACTTC.

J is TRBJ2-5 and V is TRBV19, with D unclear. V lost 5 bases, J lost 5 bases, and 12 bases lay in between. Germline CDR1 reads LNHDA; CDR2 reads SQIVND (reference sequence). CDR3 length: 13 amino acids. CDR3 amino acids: CASSSIPLETQYF. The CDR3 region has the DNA TGTGCCAGTAGTTCGATCCCGTTGGAGACCCAGTACTTC. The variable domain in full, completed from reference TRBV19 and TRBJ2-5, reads DGGITQSPKYLFRKEGQNVTLSCEQNLNHDAMYWYRQDPGQGLRLIYYSQIVNDFQKGDIAEGYSVSREKKESFPLTVTSAQKNPTAFYLCASSSIPLETQYFGPGTRLLVL.

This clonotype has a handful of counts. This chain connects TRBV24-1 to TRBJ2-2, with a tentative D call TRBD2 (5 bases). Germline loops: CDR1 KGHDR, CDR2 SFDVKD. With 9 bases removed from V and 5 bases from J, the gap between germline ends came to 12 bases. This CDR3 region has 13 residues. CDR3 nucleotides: TGTGCCACCTCTCGGGGTTTTACCGGGGAGCTGTTTTTT. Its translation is CATSRGFTGELFF.

CDR3 sequence reads: CASSIHRQGHEQYF. CDR3 coding DNA: TGTGCCAGTAGTATCCACAGACAGGGGCACGAGCAGTACTTC. The rearrangement joins TRBV19 to TRBJ2-7, with 8 bases that match TRBD1. Germline assignment: CDR1 LNHDA and CDR2 SQIVND (reference sequence). The CDR3 contains 14 residues. Trimming cost V 3 bases and J 5 bases; bases outside gene matches: 6. Looking up the rest from reference TRBV19 and TRBJ2-7 gives the full variable domain: DGGITQSPKYLFRKEGQNVTLSCEQNLNHDAMYWYRQDPGQGLRLIYYSQIVNDFQKGDIAEGYSVSREKKESFPLTVTSAQKNPTAFYLCASSIHRQGHEQYFGPGTRLTVT.

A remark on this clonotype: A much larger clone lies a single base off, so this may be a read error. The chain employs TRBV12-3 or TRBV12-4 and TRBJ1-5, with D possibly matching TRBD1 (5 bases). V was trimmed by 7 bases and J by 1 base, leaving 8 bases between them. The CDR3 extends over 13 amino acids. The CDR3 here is CASIQGSNQPQHF. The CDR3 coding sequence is TGTGCCAGCATCCAGGGCAGCAATCAGCCCCAGCATTTT.

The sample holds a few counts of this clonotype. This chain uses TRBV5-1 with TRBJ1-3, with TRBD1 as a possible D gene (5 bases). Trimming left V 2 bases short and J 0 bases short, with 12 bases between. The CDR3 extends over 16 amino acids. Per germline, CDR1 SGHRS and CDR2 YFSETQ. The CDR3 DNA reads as TGCGCCAGCAGCTTTGGGACGGGGAGCTCTGGAAACACCATATATTTT. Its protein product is CASSFGTGSSGNTIYF.

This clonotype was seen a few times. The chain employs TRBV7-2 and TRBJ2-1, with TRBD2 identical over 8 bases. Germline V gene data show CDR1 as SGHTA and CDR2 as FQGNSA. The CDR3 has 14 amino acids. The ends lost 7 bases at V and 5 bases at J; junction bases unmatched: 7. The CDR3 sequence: CASTGRARDNEQFF. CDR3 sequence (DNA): TGTGCCAGCACCGGGAGGGCCCGGGACAATGAGCAGTTCTTC.

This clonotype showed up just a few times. In nucleotides, the CDR3 is TGCAGCGCACTCCGGGACACCTACAATGAGCAGTTCTTC. It codes for CSALRDTYNEQFF. This chain links TRBV20-1 with TRBJ2-1; possible D gene TRBD1, 6 bases. Germline values: CDR1 DFQATT, CDR2 SNEGSKA (reference sequence). The CDR3 has 13 residues.